The rows below give T cell receptor beta chains drawn from one sample of a study of CD4 and CD8 cells across lung adenocarcinoma regions. One entry per CDR3 protein results from TCRdb running MiXCR on the PCR reads. The sample has approximately 20,000 distinct CDR3 sequences, about 43% seen once; the top ten hold around 20%. The specimen was CD4+ T cells from the margin of a lung tumor. All receptors come from a male donor with lung adenocarcinoma. The CD4 and CD8 labels of this study may be unreliable. CDR3s include the opening cysteine and the closing phenylalanine or tryptophan.

V | CDR3
TRBV6-1 | CASSWAPPGTDTQYF
TRBV6-1 | CASRETGYNSPLHF
TRBV7-2 | CASSRGGSYEQYF
TRBV10-3 | CAGLGSRDWDTQYF
TRBV4-2 | CASSESGLRAKNTQYF
TRBV4-1 | CASSHFLAAIYNEQFF
TRBV10-2 | CATTYPGSNVLSF
TRBV4-2 | CASSQAGLSATDTQYF
TRBV6-5 | CASSYTAGGSDTQYF
TRBV4-1 | CASSQEERGTETQYF
TRBV18 | CASQGAAGGPYEQYF
TRBV20-1 | CSARTGAETYEQYF
TRBV6-5 | CASQLIQGAVQAFF
TRBV10-3 | CAISDIQGLLYEQYF
TRBV6-1 | CASRGFGDTNTQYF
TRBV3-1 | CASSHTSREQFF
TRBV10-3 | CAGQRGLAGQETQYF
TRBV15 | CATRGDGGYRYGYTF
TRBV24-1 | CATSWPGSHEQFF
TRBV27 | CASSLSAREGWQYF
TRBV6-1 | CASKRQGAMFAKNTQYF
TRBV6-5 | CASSYSASPYGYTF
TRBV6-1 | CASSELAGGNEQFF
TRBV6-5 | CASSYSDTQYF
TRBV10-2 | CAGHWRGRQETQYF
TRBV10-2 | CGSRGLGAKNTQYF
TRBV10-1 | CASSRRGMGGPDTQYF
TRBV7-2 | CAGSGGRESETQYF
TRBV10-3 | CATHALGRDNEQFF
TRBV6-1 | CASRFGRGGNQPQHF
TRBV6-1 | CASSEHQGNTEAFF
TRBV2 | CASSEVPGFSYEQYF
TRBV6-4 | CASSDGRGAEDTQYF
TRBV20-1 | CSAKTTGFDYGYTF
TRBV27 | CASSLYLAGGSGELFF
TRBV6-1 | CASRLQAGIPGKQYF
TRBV20-1 | CSARDLVDTQYF
TRBV27 | CASRRGGGSRLF
TRBV10-2 | CANPWRVAKDTQYF
TRBV6-4 | CASSDNSGANVLTF
TRBV10-1 | CASSELPAGGGWSTDTQYF
TRBV3-1 | CASSPGRGNEQFF
TRBV10-3 | CAISEREGSYNEQFF
TRBV6-1 | CARGLQSGSPGTQYF
TRBV27 | CASSSDRGETQYF
TRBV7-2 | CASSERRDQPQHF
TRBV4-2 | CASSHEGLRAKNIQYF
TRBV5-1 | CASRDISEPTYYGHTF
TRBV27 | CASSLMGTRLTDMQYF
TRBV27 | CASSTRTGAHNEQFF
TRBV7-2 | CASSFTSGGTYEQFF
TRBV27 | CASSAGGRAKDTQYF